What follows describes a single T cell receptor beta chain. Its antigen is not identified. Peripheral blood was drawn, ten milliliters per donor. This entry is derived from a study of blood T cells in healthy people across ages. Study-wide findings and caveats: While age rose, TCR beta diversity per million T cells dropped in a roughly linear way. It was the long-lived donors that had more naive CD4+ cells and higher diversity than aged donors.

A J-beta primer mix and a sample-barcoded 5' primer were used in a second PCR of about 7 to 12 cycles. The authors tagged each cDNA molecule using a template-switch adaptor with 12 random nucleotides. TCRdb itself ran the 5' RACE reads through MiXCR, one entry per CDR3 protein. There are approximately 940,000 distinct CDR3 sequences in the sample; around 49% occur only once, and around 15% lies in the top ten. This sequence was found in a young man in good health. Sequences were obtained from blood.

The DNA of the CDR3 is TGTGCCAGCAGCACAATAAGCAGGAACGAGCAGTACTTC. The encoded protein is CASSTISRNEQYF. This chain uses TRBV5-6 with TRBJ2-5; D is undetermined. The end of the DNA is better explained by TRBJ2-7, so the J call may be wrong. The CDR3 is 13 amino acids. CDR1 SGHDT and CDR2 YYEEEE come from the germline V gene.